This TCR beta chain was recovered during a study of cytomegalovirus exposure and HLA in healthy donors. CDR3 length: 16 residues. V was pared by 1 base and J by 5 bases, with 17 bases between. The germline gives CDR1 MNHEY, CDR2 SMNVEV (reference sequence). With 60 Vbeta and 13 Jbeta primers, the PCR was carried out. The table came from immunoSEQ multiplex PCR; TCRdb's copy has only in-frame clones and leaves some out. Among 150,000 to 200,000 clones listed, about 85% were seen once. The source of this sequence is a boy aged 2 to 10 in good health and CMV-seronegative. The rearrangement uses TRBV27 and TRBJ2-5, with D perhaps TRBD1 (7 bases). Sequenced: PBMCs. The CDR3 DNA reads as TGTGCCAGCAGTTTATATGGGGCAGGGGGGCAGGAGACCCAGTACTTC. Amino acid sequence: CASSLYGAGGQETQYF.